This T cell receptor (beta chain) was identified during a study of cytomegalovirus exposure and HLA in healthy donors. Overall study results and limits: When analyzed later, a missense DCLRE1C variant was found to be linked to TCR beta V- and J-gene trimming.

Comment on this clone: Its matching antigen is unknown.

Germline values: CDR1 LGHNA, CDR2 YSLEER. The V and J ends lost 4 bases and 4 bases respectively, with 14 bases between them. The CDR3 totals 14 residues. 13 Jbeta primers and 60 Vbeta primers were used for the PCR. The repertoire was sequenced with immunoSEQ multiplex PCR; TCRdb's copy has only in-frame clones and lacks some. The sample lists around 110,000 clones, roughly four fifths occurring once. The specimen sequenced was PBMCs. This TCR derives from a man aged 55 to 69 in good health and CMV-seronegative. The chain recombines TRBV4-3 with TRBJ2-7, with D perhaps matching TRBD2 (6 bases). The CDR3 bases are TGCGCCAGCAGCCGCGGAGGGGACTCTTACGAGCAGTACTTC. This sequence encodes CASSRGGDSYEQYF.